This TCR beta chain was identified during a study of molecular identifiers for immune sequencing clone quantification (dated by TCRdb to the late 2010s). About the full investigation: For a replicate experiment, RNA from approximately 20,000 or 100,000 naive CD8 T cells was divided into five aliquots, of which four were sequenced. This methods study benchmarked molecular-identifier clustering-based TCR repertoire sequencing (MIDCIRS) and TCR RNA copy counting, using CD8 T cells to do so. Study-level results and caveats: Spiked-in Jurkat TCR RNA equivalent to a single cell was reported to be detectable even among more than 900,000 naive CD8 T cells. Modeling estimated about 3.3 recovered TCR RNA copies per cell, compared with about 9.8 by digital PCR, which implies roughly 30% capture efficiency. The naive libraries included spiked-in Jurkat TCR RNA (roughly 9 copies' worth), and this RNA is not part of the donor repertoire. When barcode sub-clustering was omitted, TCR diversity was inflated by chimeric consensus sequences, with chimeras reaching as high as 47%. Highly expanded clone sizes could be underestimated because identical TCR molecules may share a barcode. Clones above 20 RNA copies held over 99% of molecules in CMV-specific effector cells but under 1% in naive cells.

Libraries of naive CD8 T cells were built from about 21,000 to 970,000 sorted cells, with 10%, 30% or 50% of the purified RNA used. On a BD FACSAria II, naive CD8 T cells were FACS-sorted as CD8+CD4-CCR7+CD45RA+ and collected into RLT Plus buffer. To test detection sensitivity, Jurkat RNA equal to ten TCR copies was added to samples of roughly 18,000-1,100,000 naive CD8 T cells. Enrichment of CD8 T cells was done with RosetteSep CD8+ T Cell Enrichment Cocktail plus Ficoll-Paque, and ACK red cell lysis came afterward. Of note for this clonotype: Its cognate antigen has yet to be identified. No much larger clone is present one base from it, and per-base qualities are unavailable.

CDR3 length: 13 amino acids, cysteine to phenylalanine. CDR3 DNA is the only sequence kept; it has 39 bases, read in frame from the first base. Reading the germline V gene gives CDR1 SQVTM and CDR2 ANQGSEA. V is pared back by 0 bases and J by 0 bases, with 6 bases lying between the germline termini. The library relied on PCR. TCRdb names NextSeq 500 as the instrument used. Preparation of bulk TCR libraries followed a previously described approach, with the TCR primers listed in Table S5. Purification of total RNA was performed with the Qiagen AllPrep DNA/RNA kit. Before analysis, reads from multiple sequencing runs of the same library were pooled. The original methods were these. Reads were retained only if the reads had an exact TCR constant sequence, and the retained reads were trimmed to 150 nt and grouped according to their 12-nt molecular barcodes. Reads in each barcode group were sub-clustered using a 15% Levenshtein threshold, and a quality-weighted consensus sequence was built for each RNA molecule. Non-functional sequences were filtered out, along with any lower-count sequence sitting one edit away from another sequence. Based on a fit of two negative binomial distributions, barcode sub-clusters having less than 20% of the maximum read count were discarded. Starting from the raw public reads, TCRdb applied fastp trimming at Q25, assembled clones with MiXCR and retained in-frame beta chains. Entries that share a CDR3 protein sequence are merged under the most common genes and DNA. Clone size and V and J calls follow TCRdb, not the original study. The sample table records 75,000 to 95,000 distinct CDR3 sequences; around a quarter of these occur just once. The top ten constitute 0.7% to 0.8% of the sample.

Sequenced input: naive CD8+ T cells from blood, with Jurkat cell RNA spiked in. The cell subset or site tag for this specimen amounts to: FACS-sorted CD8+CD4-CCR7+CD45RA+ naive T cells. The clonotype comes from a human donor in good health. Some libraries in this study had Jurkat cell RNA spiked in. The chain uses TRBV29-1 and TRBJ2-7; the D gene assignment is ambiguous. The CDR3 region reads CSVEDRASYEQYF. The DNA sequence is given as TGCAGCGTTGAAGATAGGGCCTCCTACGAGCAGTACTTC.